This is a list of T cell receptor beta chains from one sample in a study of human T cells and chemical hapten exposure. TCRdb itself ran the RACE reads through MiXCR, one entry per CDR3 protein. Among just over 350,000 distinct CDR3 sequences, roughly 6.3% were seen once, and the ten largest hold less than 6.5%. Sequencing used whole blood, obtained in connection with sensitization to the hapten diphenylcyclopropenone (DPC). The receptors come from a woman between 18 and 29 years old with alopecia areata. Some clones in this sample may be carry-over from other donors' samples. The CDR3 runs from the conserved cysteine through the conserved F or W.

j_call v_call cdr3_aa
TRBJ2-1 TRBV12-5 CASGLDPSSYNEQFF
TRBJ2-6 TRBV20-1 CSADTRVTGANVLTF
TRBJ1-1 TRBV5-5 CASSLLDPGQRVMNTEAFF
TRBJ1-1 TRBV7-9 CASSLAEGARTEAFF
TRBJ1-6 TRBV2 CASHPGVLSPLHF
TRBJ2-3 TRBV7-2 CASSSGTGASTDTQYF
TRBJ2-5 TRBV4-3 CASSPRRAGGAKTQYF
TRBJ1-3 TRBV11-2 CASSEARNTIYF
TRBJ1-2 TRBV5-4 CASSLTGPGYGYTF
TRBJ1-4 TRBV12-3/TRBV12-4 CASSYRGRKLFF
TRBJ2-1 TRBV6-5 CASCWDREYNEQFF
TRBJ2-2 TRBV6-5 CASSYSAQHGNTGELFF
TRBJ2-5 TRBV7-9 CASSSPKGQETQYF
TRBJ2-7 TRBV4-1 CASSQDARTGTTSGQYF
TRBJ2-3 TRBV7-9 CASSPPRDRTTDTQYF
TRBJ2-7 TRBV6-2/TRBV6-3 CASSMAGYGEQYF
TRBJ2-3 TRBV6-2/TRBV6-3 CASSYPGTSQRDTQYF
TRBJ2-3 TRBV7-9 CASSSPPGGRLTDTQYF
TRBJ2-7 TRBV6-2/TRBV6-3 CASSDLRAINEQYF
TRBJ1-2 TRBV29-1 CSVEVRMSQGDYGYTF
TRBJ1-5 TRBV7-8 CASSLDDSQPQHF
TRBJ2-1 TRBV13 CASSPLGGRNEQFF
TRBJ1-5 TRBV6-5 CASSYGRGRPPQHF